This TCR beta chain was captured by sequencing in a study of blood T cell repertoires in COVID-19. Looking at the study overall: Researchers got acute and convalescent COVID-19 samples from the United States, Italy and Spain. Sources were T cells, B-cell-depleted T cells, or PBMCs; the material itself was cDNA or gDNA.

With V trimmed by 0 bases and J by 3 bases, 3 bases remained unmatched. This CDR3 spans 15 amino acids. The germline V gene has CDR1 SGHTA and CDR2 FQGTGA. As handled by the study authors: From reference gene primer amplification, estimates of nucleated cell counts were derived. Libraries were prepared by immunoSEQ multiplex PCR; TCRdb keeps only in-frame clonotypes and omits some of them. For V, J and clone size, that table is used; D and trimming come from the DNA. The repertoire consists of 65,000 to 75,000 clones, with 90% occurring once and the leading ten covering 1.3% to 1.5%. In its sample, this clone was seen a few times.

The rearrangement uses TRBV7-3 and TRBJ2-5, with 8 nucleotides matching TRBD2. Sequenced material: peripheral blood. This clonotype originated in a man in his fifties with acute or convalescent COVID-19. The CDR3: CASSLTGGEEETQYF. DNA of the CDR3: TGTGCCAGCAGCTTAACCGGGGGGGAGGAAGAGACCCAGTACTTC.